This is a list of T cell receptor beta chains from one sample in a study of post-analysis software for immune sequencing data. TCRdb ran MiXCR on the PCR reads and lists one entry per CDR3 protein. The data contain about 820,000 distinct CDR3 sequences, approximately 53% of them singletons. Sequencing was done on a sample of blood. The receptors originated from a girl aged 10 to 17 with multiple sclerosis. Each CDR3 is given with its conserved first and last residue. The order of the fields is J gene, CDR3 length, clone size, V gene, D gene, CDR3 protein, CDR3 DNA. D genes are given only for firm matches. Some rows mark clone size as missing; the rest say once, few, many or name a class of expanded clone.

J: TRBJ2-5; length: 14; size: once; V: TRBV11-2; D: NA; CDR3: CASSPSWGTGEQYF; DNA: TGTGCCAGCAGCCCGTCGTGGGGGACGGGGGAGCAGTACTTC
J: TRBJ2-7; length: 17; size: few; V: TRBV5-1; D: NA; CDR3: CASSRDVAALSSYEQYF; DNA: TGCGCCAGCAGCAGAGACGTGGCGGCGTTAAGCTCCTACGAGCAGTACTTC
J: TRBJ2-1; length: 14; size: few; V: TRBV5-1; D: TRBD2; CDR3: CASSTGLVLNEQFF; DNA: TGCGCCAGCAGCACCGGACTAGTCCTCAATGAGCAGTTCTTC
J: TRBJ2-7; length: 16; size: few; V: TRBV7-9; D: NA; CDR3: CASSLTTEGGLYEQYF; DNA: TGTGCCAGCAGCTTAACCACCGAGGGGGGGCTCTACGAGCAGTACTTC
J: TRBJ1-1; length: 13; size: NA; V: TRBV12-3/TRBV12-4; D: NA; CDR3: CASIKGTYTEAFF; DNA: TGTGCCAGCATAAAGGGGACCTACACTGAAGCTTTCTTT
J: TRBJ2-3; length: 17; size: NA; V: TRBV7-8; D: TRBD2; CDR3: CASSPRLSGAPTDTQYF; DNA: TGTGCCAGCAGCCCCCGGCTTAGCGGGGCCCCCACAGATACGCAGTATTTT
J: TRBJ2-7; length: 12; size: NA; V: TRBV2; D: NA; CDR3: CASNADSYEQYF; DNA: TGTGCCAGCAATGCAGATTCCTACGAGCAGTACTTC
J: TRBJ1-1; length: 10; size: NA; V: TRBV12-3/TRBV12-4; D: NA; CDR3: CASSPNQAFF; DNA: TGTGCCAGCAGTCCAAACCAAGCTTTCTTT
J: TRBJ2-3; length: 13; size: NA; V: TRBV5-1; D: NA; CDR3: CASSTGRADTQYF; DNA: TGCGCCAGCAGTACCGGTCGTGCAGATACGCAGTATTTT
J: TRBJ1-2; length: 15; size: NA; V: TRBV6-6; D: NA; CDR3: CASSDRSSANYGYTF; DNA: TGTGCCAGCAGCGACAGATCCTCTGCTAACTATGGCTACACCTTC
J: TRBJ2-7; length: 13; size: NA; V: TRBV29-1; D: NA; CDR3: CSVQLRVSYEQYF; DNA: TGCAGCGTCCAGCTTCGGGTATCCTACGAGCAGTACTTC
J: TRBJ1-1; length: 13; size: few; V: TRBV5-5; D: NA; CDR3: CASSRPMNTEAFF; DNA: TGTGCCAGCAGCCGACCGATGAACACTGAAGCTTTCTTT
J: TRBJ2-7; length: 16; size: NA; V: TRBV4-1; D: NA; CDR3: CASSQVPWVFGYEQYF; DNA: TGCGCCAGCAGCCAAGTTCCTTGGGTCTTCGGGTACGAGCAGTACTTC
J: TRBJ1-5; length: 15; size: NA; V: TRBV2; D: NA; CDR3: CASNPRQAVGQPQHF; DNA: TGTGCCAGCAACCCTCGACAGGCGGTCGGCCAGCCCCAGCATTTT
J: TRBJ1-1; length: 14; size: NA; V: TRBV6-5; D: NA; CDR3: CASSYLSGHTEAFF; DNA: TGTGCCAGCAGTTATCTATCGGGGCACACTGAAGCTTTCTTT